This TCR beta chain comes out of a study of cytomegalovirus exposure and HLA in healthy donors. The PCR employed 60 Vbeta primers together with 13 Jbeta primers. Using immunoSEQ multiplex PCR, the repertoire was profiled, and TCRdb retains in-frame clones only, with some absent. The repertoire holds some 120,000 clones, with about 80% as singletons. Findings of the study overall: A later analysis found that most CMV-associated TCR beta chains appeared HLA-restricted.

The ends lost 4 bases at V and 6 bases at J; junction bases unmatched: 7. Per germline, CDR1 SGHDT and CDR2 YYEEEE. This CDR3 comprises 14 residues. Concerning this clone itself: The antigen remains unidentified.

This sequence joins TRBV5-6 and TRBJ1-3; 7 bases line up with TRBD1. The sequenced sample consisted of PBMCs. This clonotype was obtained from a young woman in good health and CMV-seropositive. DNA for the CDR3: TGTGCCAGCAGCCCCAGGACAGGCGCAAACACCATATATTTT. Protein: CASSPRTGANTIYF.